A selection of T cell receptor beta chains follows, all from one sample in a study of T cell repertoires in cytomegalovirus infection. MiXCR was run by TCRdb on the reads, yielding one entry per CDR3 protein. This table has 400,000 to 550,000 distinct CDR3 sequences, about 11% appearing once. The material sequenced was PBMCs. All receptors derive from a human donor in good health (CMV status not recorded). Some clones in this sample may be carry-over from other donors' samples. The CDR3 runs from the conserved cysteine through the conserved F or W. Fields, in order: clone size, V gene, J gene, CDR3 length, D gene, CDR3 protein, CDR3 DNA. The D gene is left open where the match is weak. Clone size is shown for a subset of rows, as once, few, many or a class of expanded clone.

abundance: many; v_gene: TRBV12-3/TRBV12-4; j_gene: TRBJ1-4; len: 14; d_gene: -; CDR3aa: CASSFGAKSGKLFF; CDR3nt: TGTGCCAGCAGTTTCGGCGCCAAGTCCGGAAAACTGTTTTTT
abundance: many; v_gene: TRBV7-8; j_gene: TRBJ2-3; len: 17; d_gene: TRBD1; CDR3aa: CASSPSRGGRRTDTQYF; CDR3nt: TGTGCCAGCAGCCCCTCACGAGGGGGCCGTAGGACAGATACGCAGTATTTT
abundance: many; v_gene: TRBV6-6; j_gene: TRBJ1-3; len: 16; d_gene: TRBD1; CDR3aa: CASSTRRGFSGNTIYF; CDR3nt: TGTGCCAGCAGTACCCGCAGGGGGTTCTCTGGAAACACCATATATTTT
abundance: many; v_gene: TRBV7-9; j_gene: TRBJ1-5; len: 14; d_gene: -; CDR3aa: CASSSPYGNQPQHF; CDR3nt: TGTGCCAGCAGCTCCCCTTACGGCAATCAGCCCCAGCATTTT
abundance: many; v_gene: TRBV6-6; j_gene: TRBJ2-5; len: 14; d_gene: -; CDR3aa: CASSYTPGEETQYF; CDR3nt: TGTGCCAGCAGTTACACCCCAGGGGAAGAGACCCAGTACTTC
abundance: many; v_gene: TRBV3-1; j_gene: TRBJ1-1; len: 14; d_gene: -; CDR3aa: CASSQEGRNTEAFF; CDR3nt: TGCGCCAGCAGCCAAGAGGGAAGGAACACTGAAGCTTTCTTT
abundance: many; v_gene: TRBV11-2; j_gene: TRBJ2-1; len: 15; d_gene: -; CDR3aa: CASSLELRAPLEQFF; CDR3nt: TGTGCCAGCAGCTTAGAGTTAAGGGCGCCCCTCGAGCAGTTCTTC
abundance: many; v_gene: TRBV9; j_gene: TRBJ2-3; len: 19; d_gene: TRBD2; CDR3aa: CASSASGRSLAGVIDTQYF; CDR3nt: TGTGCCAGCAGCGCCTCCGGGAGGAGCCTAGCGGGAGTCATAGATACGCAGTATTTT
abundance: -; v_gene: TRBV6-6; j_gene: TRBJ2-1; len: 17; d_gene: TRBD2; CDR3aa: CASSPREGAGGDNEQFF; CDR3nt: TGTGCCAGCAGCCCCAGGGAAGGGGCGGGGGGCGACAATGAGCAGTTCTTC
abundance: many; v_gene: TRBV7-9; j_gene: TRBJ1-5; len: 12; d_gene: -; CDR3aa: CASSLLNQPQHF; CDR3nt: TGTGCCAGCAGCTTATTAAATCAGCCCCAGCATTTT
abundance: many; v_gene: TRBV7-2; j_gene: TRBJ1-2; len: 15; d_gene: TRBD1; CDR3aa: CASSFDRARNYGYTF; CDR3nt: TGTGCCAGCAGCTTCGACAGGGCCCGTAACTATGGCTACACCTTC
abundance: many; v_gene: TRBV7-2; j_gene: TRBJ1-2; len: 14; d_gene: -; CDR3aa: CASSLAPRSTWDTF; CDR3nt: TGTGCCAGCAGCTTAGCGCCTAGGTCAACCTGGGACACCTTC
abundance: many; v_gene: TRBV6-5; j_gene: TRBJ1-2; len: 16; d_gene: -; CDR3aa: CAVQSGPTTALYGYTF; CDR3nt: TGTGCCGTACAGTCTGGTCCCACGACAGCTCTCTATGGCTACACCTTC
abundance: few; v_gene: TRBV24-1; j_gene: TRBJ2-2; len: 12; d_gene: -; CDR3aa: CATSLNTGELFF; CDR3nt: TGTGCCACCAGTCTAAACACCGGGGAGCTGTTTTTT
abundance: many; v_gene: TRBV7-3; j_gene: TRBJ2-3; len: 17; d_gene: TRBD1; CDR3aa: CASSLTPDRGGADTQYF; CDR3nt: TGTGCCAGCAGCCTAACCCCGGACAGGGGAGGGGCAGATACGCAGTATTTT
abundance: -; v_gene: TRBV19; j_gene: TRBJ2-1; len: 16; d_gene: -; CDR3aa: CASSLDGFSSYNEQFF; CDR3nt: TGTGCCAGTAGTCTCGATGGTTTTAGCTCCTACAATGAGCAGTTCTTC
abundance: many; v_gene: TRBV29-1; j_gene: TRBJ2-2; len: 13; d_gene: TRBD2; CDR3aa: CSGGGEFGGELFF; CDR3nt: TGCAGCGGCGGGGGGGAGTTTGGCGGGGAGCTGTTTTTT
abundance: many; v_gene: TRBV12-3/TRBV12-4; j_gene: TRBJ1-5; len: 15; d_gene: -; CDR3aa: CASTPPGGGNQPQHF; CDR3nt: TGTGCCAGCACCCCCCCCGGGGGGGGCAATCAGCCCCAGCATTTT
abundance: many; v_gene: TRBV6-6; j_gene: TRBJ2-5; len: 13; d_gene: -; CDR3aa: CASRGTSTGTQYF; CDR3nt: TGTGCCAGCAGGGGGACCTCTACCGGGACCCAGTACTTC
abundance: few; v_gene: TRBV5-6; j_gene: TRBJ2-5; len: 16; d_gene: -; CDR3aa: CASSLGTRAPSETQYF; CDR3nt: TGTGCCAGCAGCTTGGGCACGAGGGCACCATCAGAAACCCAGTACTTC
abundance: many; v_gene: TRBV12-3/TRBV12-4; j_gene: TRBJ2-3; len: 14; d_gene: -; CDR3aa: CASSFQLGTDTQYF; CDR3nt: TGTGCCAGCAGTTTTCAGCTGGGAACAGATACGCAGTATTTT
abundance: many; v_gene: TRBV6-2/TRBV6-3; j_gene: TRBJ1-2; len: 14; d_gene: -; CDR3aa: CASSYDGGSYGYTF; CDR3nt: TGTGCCAGCAGTTACGATGGGGGGAGCTATGGCTACACCTTC
abundance: many; v_gene: TRBV10-3; j_gene: TRBJ2-7; len: 12; d_gene: -; CDR3aa: CAISEESYEQYF; CDR3nt: TGTGCCATCAGCGAAGAGTCCTACGAGCAGTACTTC
abundance: -; v_gene: TRBV30; j_gene: TRBJ1-5; len: 15; d_gene: TRBD1; CDR3aa: CAWNPGQGLSQPQHF; CDR3nt: TGTGCCTGGAACCCGGGACAGGGTCTTAGTCAGCCCCAGCATTTT
abundance: -; v_gene: TRBV20-1; j_gene: TRBJ2-1; len: 15; d_gene: -; CDR3aa: CSARMGGPSYNEQFF; CDR3nt: TGCAGTGCTAGGATGGGGGGGCCCTCCTACAATGAGCAGTTCTTC
abundance: few; v_gene: TRBV9; j_gene: TRBJ1-4; len: 15; d_gene: -; CDR3aa: CASSPTTEGSEKLFF; CDR3nt: TGTGCCAGCAGCCCGACGACCGAGGGTTCTGAAAAACTGTTTTTT
abundance: many; v_gene: TRBV7-8; j_gene: TRBJ2-1; len: 14; d_gene: TRBD1; CDR3aa: CASSRVGQVNEQFF; CDR3nt: TGTGCCAGCAGCCGTGTAGGACAGGTCAATGAGCAGTTCTTC
abundance: many; v_gene: TRBV7-2; j_gene: TRBJ2-7; len: 16; d_gene: TRBD1; CDR3aa: CASSPRTGASSYEQYF; CDR3nt: TGTGCCAGCAGCCCAAGGACAGGGGCTAGCTCCTACGAGCAGTACTTC
abundance: many; v_gene: TRBV23-1; j_gene: TRBJ2-5; len: 18; d_gene: TRBD1; CDR3aa: CASSQTRTGQPRGETQYF; CDR3nt: TGCGCCAGCAGTCAAACCCGGACAGGACAGCCGAGAGGAGAGACCCAGTACTTC
abundance: -; v_gene: TRBV7-3; j_gene: TRBJ2-7; len: 13; d_gene: -; CDR3aa: CASSFFQGYEQYF; CDR3nt: TGTGCCAGCAGCTTCTTTCAGGGCTACGAGCAGTACTTC
abundance: many; v_gene: TRBV2; j_gene: TRBJ2-3; len: 14; d_gene: TRBD1; CDR3aa: CASTKDRGTDTQYF; CDR3nt: TGTGCCAGCACCAAGGACAGGGGAACAGATACGCAGTATTTT
abundance: few; v_gene: TRBV7-9; j_gene: TRBJ2-1; len: 15; d_gene: TRBD2; CDR3aa: CASSVPGLAGNEQFF; CDR3nt: TGTGCCAGCAGCGTCCCGGGACTAGCGGGCAATGAGCAGTTCTTC
abundance: many; v_gene: TRBV20-1; j_gene: TRBJ2-5; len: 15; d_gene: TRBD2; CDR3aa: CSARRPGLAEETQYF; CDR3nt: TGCAGTGCTCGACGCCCGGGACTAGCGGAAGAGACCCAGTACTTC
abundance: few; v_gene: TRBV13; j_gene: TRBJ1-2; len: 16; d_gene: -; CDR3aa: CASSLALDTANYGYTF; CDR3nt: TGTGCCAGCAGCTTAGCCCTCGACACAGCTAACTATGGCTACACCTTC
abundance: many; v_gene: TRBV19; j_gene: TRBJ2-1; len: 17; d_gene: TRBD2; CDR3aa: CASSISGGGSSYNEQFF; CDR3nt: TGTGCCAGTAGTATCTCGGGGGGAGGTAGCTCCTACAATGAGCAGTTCTTC
abundance: -; v_gene: TRBV5-1; j_gene: TRBJ2-3; len: 18; d_gene: -; CDR3aa: CASSIGPHRIPATDTQYF; CDR3nt: TGCGCCAGCAGCATCGGGCCCCACCGCATTCCCGCGACAGATACGCAGTATTTT
abundance: many; v_gene: TRBV19; j_gene: TRBJ2-1; len: 18; d_gene: TRBD2; CDR3aa: CASSIGGLASSSYNEQFF; CDR3nt: TGTGCCAGCAGTATAGGGGGACTAGCATCGAGCTCCTACAATGAGCAGTTCTTC
abundance: many; v_gene: TRBV15; j_gene: TRBJ2-5; len: 16; d_gene: -; CDR3aa: CATSRKSYYGQETQYF; CDR3nt: TGTGCCACCAGCAGAAAATCATACTACGGACAAGAGACCCAGTACTTC
abundance: many; v_gene: TRBV5-4; j_gene: TRBJ2-1; len: 14; d_gene: TRBD1; CDR3aa: CASSLRQGYNEQFF; CDR3nt: TGTGCCAGCAGCTTACGACAGGGATACAATGAGCAGTTCTTC
abundance: many; v_gene: TRBV12-3/TRBV12-4; j_gene: TRBJ1-5; len: 14; d_gene: -; CDR3aa: CASSPPQGLGPQHF; CDR3nt: TGTGCCAGCAGTCCTCCACAGGGTTTGGGGCCCCAGCATTTT
abundance: -; v_gene: TRBV27; j_gene: TRBJ2-1; len: 15; d_gene: -; CDR3aa: CASSLWAVGPSGQFF; CDR3nt: TGTGCCAGCAGTTTATGGGCGGTAGGGCCTTCGGGGCAGTTCTTC
abundance: many; v_gene: TRBV2; j_gene: TRBJ2-7; len: 12; d_gene: -; CDR3aa: CAGRGRVHEQYF; CDR3nt: TGTGCCGGTCGGGGCAGGGTTCACGAGCAGTACTTC
abundance: many; v_gene: TRBV4-2; j_gene: TRBJ1-5; len: 15; d_gene: -; CDR3aa: CASSQGNSGYQPQHF; CDR3nt: TGTGCCAGCAGCCAAGGGAACAGTGGTTATCAGCCCCAGCATTTT
abundance: few; v_gene: TRBV20-1; j_gene: TRBJ1-5; len: 13; d_gene: -; CDR3aa: CSARRGVNQPQHF; CDR3nt: TGCAGTGCTAGAAGAGGTGTGAATCAGCCCCAGCATTTT
abundance: many; v_gene: TRBV15; j_gene: TRBJ2-7; len: 11; d_gene: -; CDR3aa: CATSRGYEQYF; CDR3nt: TGTGCCACCAGCAGGGGTTACGAGCAGTACTTC
abundance: -; v_gene: TRBV5-1; j_gene: TRBJ1-3; len: 16; d_gene: -; CDR3aa: CASSLGGRISGNTIYF; CDR3nt: TGCGCCAGCAGCTTGGGAGGACGGATCTCTGGAAACACCATATATTTT
abundance: many; v_gene: TRBV18; j_gene: TRBJ2-1; len: 13; d_gene: -; CDR3aa: CASSPRSRGLQFF; CDR3nt: TGTGCCAGCTCACCACGGTCGAGGGGCCTGCAGTTCTTC
abundance: many; v_gene: TRBV28; j_gene: TRBJ1-4; len: 12; d_gene: -; CDR3aa: CASSTRDTKLFF; CDR3nt: TGTGCCAGCAGTACCCGGGACACAAAACTGTTTTTT